This T cell receptor (beta chain) was captured in a study of blood T cell repertoires in COVID-19. Cohorts were determined from participant-reported clinical history. The method was immunoSEQ multiplex PCR; TCRdb's version includes in-frame clones alone and lacks a portion of them. Found here are around 190,000 clones, 86% of them singletons; the top ten hold around 23%. This clonotype originated in a woman aged 40-49 years in a cohort exposed to, infected with or recovered from COVID-19 (not recorded which). Sequencing was performed on PBMCs or T cells enriched from blood (not recorded which).

The CDR3 bases are TGTGCCAGCAGTTACTCTAAAGGGGGCCCCTCCTACGAGCAGTACTTC. Its protein product is CASSYSKGGPSYEQYF. The chain joins TRBV6-2 or TRBV6-3 to TRBJ2-7; 7 bases are shared with TRBD1. Germline CDR1 and CDR2: MNHEY and SVGEGT. The CDR3 runs 16 residues. The junction had 5 bases not matched to a gene; V was cut back by 0 bases and J by 0 bases.